This T cell receptor beta chain is from a study of blood T cell repertoires in COVID-19. There are 15 residues in the CDR3. Trimming removed 5 bases from V and 4 bases from J; junction bases left unmatched: 7. CDR1 is SGHTA, CDR2 FQGTGA, per germline. All enrollees were about 18 to 89 years old and from 20 to 30 US areas. Authors' methods: Amplification with reference gene primers provided the estimates of nucleated cell counts. Method: immunoSEQ multiplex PCR; TCRdb's copy keeps in-frame clones and lacks some. V and J calls and clone size follow that table, whereas D and trimming were derived from the DNA. The sample lists 200,000 to 250,000 clones; approximately 85% were seen once.

The source is a woman between 50 and 59 years old who had recovered from COVID-19. Sequenced sample: PBMCs or T cells enriched from blood (not recorded which). The chain carries TRBV7-3 and TRBJ2-2; 7 bases are shared with TRBD2. DNA of the CDR3: TGTGCCAGCAGCAAGGGAGCGGGGCCCACCGGGGAGCTGTTTTTT. Amino acids: CASSKGAGPTGELFF.